These T cell receptor beta chains were read from a single sample in a study of vaccination and CD4 T cells after COVID-19. TCRdb re-derived calls from the PCR reads in MiXCR, one entry per CDR3 protein. The sample holds under 15,000 distinct CDR3 sequences, 40% to 60% seen once. These receptors lack a known antigen. The sequenced material came from CD4+ T cells from blood, cultured in vitro. The receptors were sampled from a human donor who had recovered from COVID-19. The CDR3 runs from the conserved cysteine through the conserved F or W. Fields, in order: D gene, V gene, J gene, CDR3 protein. D genes are given only for firm matches.

>TRBD2|TRBV30|TRBJ2-7
CAWSLGLAGGEQYF
>.|TRBV7-9|TRBJ2-7
CASGKGNEQYF
>TRBD2|TRBV2|TRBJ2-7
CATAGDLGEQYF
>TRBD1|TRBV7-2|TRBJ1-5
CASSLSAGQGANQPQHF
>.|TRBV20-1|TRBJ2-2
CSARAQADGELFF
>.|TRBV7-2|TRBJ2-1
CASSSESTLSYNEQFF
>TRBD1|TRBV14|TRBJ2-3
CASKGQGTDTQYF
>.|TRBV28|TRBJ1-6
CAISTRKGSPLHF
>TRBD1|TRBV7-3|TRBJ1-2
CASSFSGGKGYTF
>.|TRBV7-9|TRBJ1-2
CASSSTGTLPNYGYTF
>.|TRBV28|TRBJ2-1
CASSLVGTPNEQFF
>TRBD1|TRBV7-2|TRBJ2-1
CASSKRDRGDEQFF
>.|TRBV5-1|TRBJ1-6
CASRGKGSPLHF
>TRBD2|TRBV7-9|TRBJ2-3
CASRSRLAGKDTQYF
>.|TRBV28|TRBJ1-3
CASGDFRVAGNTIYF
>.|TRBV18|TRBJ2-7
CASSPIGSYEQYF
>TRBD2|TRBV6-1|TRBJ2-7
CASSTDTRGGEQYF
>.|TRBV28|TRBJ2-7
CASGYPDAVYEQYF
>TRBD2|TRBV20-1|TRBJ2-7
CSASPLLAGTYEQYF
>TRBD1|TRBV19|TRBJ1-1
CASKSGQGRNTEAFF
>.|TRBV6-5|TRBJ1-6
CASSYSTARNSPLHF
>TRBD2|TRBV11-2|TRBJ2-3
CASSLGAGGPVLDTQYF
>TRBD1|TRBV7-2|TRBJ2-7
CASSLVTGGHYEQYF
>.|TRBV7-9|TRBJ2-5
CASSFEGTQYF
>TRBD2|TRBV24-1|TRBJ2-2
CATSDFPLAGVPGELFF
>.|TRBV6-1|TRBJ1-1
CASSVTSGGMNTEAFF
>.|TRBV6-1|TRBJ2-7
CASSDGNRYEQYF
>TRBD1|TRBV27|TRBJ1-5
CASSLVGQGEEPQHF
>.|TRBV24-1|TRBJ1-4
CATSDSGAVNEKLFF
>TRBD2|TRBV20-1|TRBJ2-4
CSASGRAGDIQYF
>.|TRBV6-5|TRBJ2-7
CASSSSTSGRLKQYF
>TRBD1|TRBV7-8|TRBJ1-1
CASSSTGELTEAFF
>.|TRBV5-4|TRBJ1-1
CASSLLENEAFF
>.|TRBV28|TRBJ2-6
CASSSKTGSGANVLTF
>.|TRBV7-8|TRBJ1-6
CASSLARVPISSYNSPLHF
>.|TRBV4-1|TRBJ1-3
CASSQGPQGRRNTIYF
>.|TRBV21-1|TRBJ2-5
CASSTRGHGSVKTQYF
>.|TRBV6-5|TRBJ1-2
CASSYSIEGNGYTF
>.|TRBV15|TRBJ2-5
CATSRRLQETQYF
>.|TRBV24-1|TRBJ2-1
CATSDPGLYNEQFF
>.|TRBV28|TRBJ1-2
CASSFGGYGYTF
>.|TRBV20-1|TRBJ1-3
CSARDGGPGPGNTIYF
>TRBD1|TRBV20-1|TRBJ2-3
CSAAGTGGTDTQYF
>.|TRBV7-3|TRBJ2-5
CASSSRGGLGAYSRETQYF